This T cell receptor beta chain was profiled in a study of blood T cell repertoires in COVID-19 (dated by TCRdb to about 2020). Describing the broader study: Samples from collaborators originated in the United States, Italy and Spain and spanned both the acute and convalescent phases of COVID-19. A freely available public database, intended as a resource for researchers studying the immune response to SARS-CoV-2, is where the repertoires were released. The samples were drawn from the first 160 participants of the ongoing ImmuneRACE study and from about 1,200 subjects provided by 6 global collaborators. The material from the prospective study consisted of cDNA or gDNA derived from T cells, B-cell-depleted T cells, or PBMCs. Deeply sampled blood TCRbeta repertoires from subjects exposed to, actively infected with, or recovered from COVID-19 were included in the dataset. Where HLA class I and class II types were available, the types were taken from metadata supplied by the sample provider, not from assay-based typing. Sample metadata almost always included a de-identified subject ID, COVID-19 status, age in years and sex.

The investigation overall reported the following: How much clinical and demographic metadata was included differed by source and by participant, and the metadata was provided uncurated.

On this clone: Its antigen is currently not known. It has no much larger one-base neighbor in the sample; base qualities were not kept.

TCRbeta CDR3 regions were amplified from genomic DNA by means of the immunoSEQ Assay, a bias-controlled multiplex PCR. In the source study's methods: Within the assay, amplification of reference gene primers was used to estimate how many nucleated cells each sample contained. To quantify the absolute abundance of each unique TCRbeta CDR3 rearrangement, sequence reads were collapsed and filtered. For each sample, productive Simpson clonality was calculated by taking the square root of Simpson's diversity index across productive rearrangements. The table was pulled from immuneACCESS by TCRdb, which kept in-frame rearrangements only. Such tables lose some clones; where checked, under half of the loss comes from unresolved V genes, and the rest has no known cause. V and J calls and clone size are those listed in that table; D and trimming were worked out from the DNA. Recorded for this sample are 100,000 to 110,000 clones; 70% to 90% of them occurred a single time. The ten largest clones take up 13% of the sample.

Whole blood was collected in K2EDTA tubes by collaborating institutions according to the institutions' own protocols. Collaborator samples were shipped for TCRbeta analysis as frozen whole blood, isolated PBMCs, or DNA extracted from either sample type. Sequenced input: peripheral blood. This clonotype was sampled from a human donor in a cohort sampled during active COVID-19.

CDR3 region: CASSQIPGQANYGYTF. At the DNA level, the sequence is TGTGCCAGCAGCCAAATTCCGGGACAAGCGAACTATGGCTACACCTTC. This chain joins TRBV5-4 to TRBJ1-2; the D gene is possibly TRBD1, with 6 bases matching. V is pared back by 4 bases and J by 2 bases, with 18 bases lying between the germline termini. The CDR3, from cysteine to phenylalanine, totals 16 residues. Only the CDR3 DNA is retained, 48 bases long and in frame from the first base. The germline V gene encodes CDR1 SGHNT and CDR2 YYREEE (reference sequence).